This T cell receptor beta chain was captured in a study of early T cells in non-severe SARS-CoV-2 infection. Study summary: Sequencing used unsorted whole-blood bulk RNA, so chains lack pairing.

This clonotype was seen repeatedly, ten times or more. The CDR3 is 12 residues long. V lost 5 bases and J 4 bases, leaving 11 bases between the germline ends. CDR1 and CDR2 (germline): DFQATT, SNEGSKA (reference sequence). Unique molecular identifiers were attached to individual cDNA molecules. TCRdb reanalysed the 5' RACE reads using MiXCR and keeps one entry per CDR3 protein. The top ten hold roughly 6.1% of the sample, which has roughly 20,000 distinct CDR3 sequences, under 6.5% seen once. The material sequenced was whole blood. The sequence derives from an adult who was a healthcare worker with PCR-confirmed SARS-CoV-2 infection or an uninfected control (not recorded which). The chain uses TRBV20-1 and TRBJ1-2, with D unclear. CDR3 DNA sequence: TGCAGTGCTCTCGAGGCTGGCTATGGCTACACCTTC. Protein sequence: CSALEAGYGYTF.